The 3 T cell receptor beta chains below were found in one sample sequenced in a study of shared clonotypes between healthy human individuals. Naive CD8 cells lacked CD45RO and underwent positive selection for CCR7, leaving out terminally differentiated effector memory CD45RA+ cells. Libraries were prepared by immunoSEQ multiplex PCR; TCRdb keeps only in-frame clonotypes and omits some of them. The sample carries some 2.1 million clones, around 95% recorded once. Sample: naive CD8+ T cells from PBMCs. The receptors originated from a man younger than 35 in good health. Some clones in this sample may be carry-over from other donors' samples.

This chain uses TRBV11-2 with TRBJ2-7; 7 bases are shared with TRBD1. Per the germline V gene, CDR1 is SGHAT and CDR2 is FQNNGV. This CDR3 region has 15 residues. V lost 3 bases and J lost 3; bases outside the gene matches: 8. The CDR3 sequence: CASSFMTGWRYEQYF. The CDR3 nucleotides read TGTGCCAGCAGCTTTATGACAGGGTGGCGCTACGAGCAGTACTTC.

The chain combines TRBV28 with TRBJ1-5, with a weak D call TRBD1 (5 bases). The CDR3 totals 15 residues. V was shortened by 6 bases and J by 3 bases, with 15 bases between the two germline ends. Germline-derived CDR1 and CDR2 are MDHEN and SYDVKM. This CDR3 reads CASSPGPYSNQPQHF. DNA of the CDR3: TGTGCCAGCAGCCCAGGGCCTTACTCCAATCAGCCCCAGCATTTT.

With regard to this clone: Other nucleotide sequences from this sample produce the same CDR3. The chain links TRBV7-8 to TRBJ2-7, with D perhaps being TRBD1 or TRBD2 (5 bases each). Between the trimmed V and J ends, which lost 3 bases and 0 bases, there was a span of 12 bases. CDR1 and CDR2 (germline): SGHVS, FQNEAQ. This CDR3 comprises 15 residues. The CDR3 loop reads CASSLAGTGSYEQYF. As DNA, the CDR3 is TGTGCCAGCAGCTTGGCCGGGACGGGCTCCTACGAGCAGTACTTC.